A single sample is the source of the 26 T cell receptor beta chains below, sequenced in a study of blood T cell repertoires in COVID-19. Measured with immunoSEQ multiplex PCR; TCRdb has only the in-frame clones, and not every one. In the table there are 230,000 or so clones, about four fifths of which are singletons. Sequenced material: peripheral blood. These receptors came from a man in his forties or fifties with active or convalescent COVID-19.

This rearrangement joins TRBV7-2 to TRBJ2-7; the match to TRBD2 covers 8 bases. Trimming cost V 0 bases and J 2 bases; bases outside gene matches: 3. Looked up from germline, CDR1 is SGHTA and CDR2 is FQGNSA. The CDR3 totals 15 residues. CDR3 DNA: TGTGCCAGCAGCTTAGCTAGCGGGAAGGCCTACGAGCAGTACTTC. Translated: CASSLASGKAYEQYF.

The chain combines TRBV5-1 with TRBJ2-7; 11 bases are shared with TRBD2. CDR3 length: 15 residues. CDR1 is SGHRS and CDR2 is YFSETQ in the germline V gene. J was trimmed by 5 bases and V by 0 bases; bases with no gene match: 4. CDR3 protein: CASSLETSGIHEQYF. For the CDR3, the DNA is TGCGCCAGCAGCTTGGAGACTAGCGGGATCCACGAGCAGTACTTC.

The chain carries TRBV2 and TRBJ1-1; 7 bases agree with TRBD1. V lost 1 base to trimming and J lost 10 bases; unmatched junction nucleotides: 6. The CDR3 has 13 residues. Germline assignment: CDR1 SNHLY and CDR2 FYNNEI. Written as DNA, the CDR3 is TGTGCCAGCAGTGAAGGTGGCCAGGGGGTAGCTTTCTTT. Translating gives CASSEGGQGVAFF.

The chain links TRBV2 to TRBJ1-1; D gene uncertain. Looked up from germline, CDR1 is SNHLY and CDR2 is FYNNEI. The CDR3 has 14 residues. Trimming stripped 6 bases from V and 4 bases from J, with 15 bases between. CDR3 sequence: CASREQAMGTEAFF. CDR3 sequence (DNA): TGTGCCAGCAGGGAGCAAGCGATGGGCACTGAAGCTTTCTTT.

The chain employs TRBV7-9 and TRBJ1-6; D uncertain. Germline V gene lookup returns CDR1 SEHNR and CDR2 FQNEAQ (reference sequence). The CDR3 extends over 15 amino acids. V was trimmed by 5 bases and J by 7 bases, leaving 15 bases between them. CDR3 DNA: TGTGCCAGCAGCCCCTCGTCCCAGTACAATTCACCCCTCCACTTT. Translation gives CASSPSSQYNSPLHF.

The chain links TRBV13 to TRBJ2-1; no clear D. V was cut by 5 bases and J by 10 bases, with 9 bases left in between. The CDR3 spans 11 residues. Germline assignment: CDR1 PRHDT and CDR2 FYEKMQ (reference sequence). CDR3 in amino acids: CASSNLGEQFF. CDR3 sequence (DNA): TGTGCCAGCAGCAACCTCGGGGAGCAGTTCTTC.

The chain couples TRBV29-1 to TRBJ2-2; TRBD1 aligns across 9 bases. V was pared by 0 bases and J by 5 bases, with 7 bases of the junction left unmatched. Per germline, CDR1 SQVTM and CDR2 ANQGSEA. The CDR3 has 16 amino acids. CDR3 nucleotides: TGCAGCGTTGAAGATCCGGGACAGGGCGGAACCGGGGAGCTGTTTTTT. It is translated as CSVEDPGQGGTGELFF.

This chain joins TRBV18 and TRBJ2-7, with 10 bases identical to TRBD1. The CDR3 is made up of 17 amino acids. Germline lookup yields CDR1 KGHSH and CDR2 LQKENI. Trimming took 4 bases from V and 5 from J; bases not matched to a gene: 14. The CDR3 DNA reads TGTGCCAGCTCACAACTAACTCTGGACAGGGGGATACACGAGCAGTACTTC. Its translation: CASSQLTLDRGIHEQYF.

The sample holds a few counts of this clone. The CDR3 here is CASSVAQGDEQYF. Written as DNA, the CDR3 is TGTGCCAGCAGCGTAGCTCAGGGCGACGAGCAGTACTTC. V and J are TRBV9 and TRBJ2-7, with TRBD1 as a possible D gene (5 bases). V dropped 0 bases and J dropped 5 bases, with 9 bases sitting between them. The length of the CDR3 is 13 residues. CDR1 SGDLS and CDR2 YYNGEE come from the germline V gene.

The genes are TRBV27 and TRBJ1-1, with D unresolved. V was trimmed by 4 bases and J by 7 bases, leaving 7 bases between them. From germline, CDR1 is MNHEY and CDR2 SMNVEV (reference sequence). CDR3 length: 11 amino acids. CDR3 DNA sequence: TGTGCCAGCAGTTCGCTAGGTGAAGCTTTCTTT. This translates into CASSSLGEAFF.

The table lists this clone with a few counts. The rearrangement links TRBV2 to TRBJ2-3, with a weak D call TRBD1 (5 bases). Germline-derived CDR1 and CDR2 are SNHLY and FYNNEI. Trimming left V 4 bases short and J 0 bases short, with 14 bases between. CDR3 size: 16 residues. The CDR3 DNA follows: TGTGCCAGCAGTGTTACCAGGACAACTAGCACAGATACGCAGTATTTT. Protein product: CASSVTRTTSTDTQYF.

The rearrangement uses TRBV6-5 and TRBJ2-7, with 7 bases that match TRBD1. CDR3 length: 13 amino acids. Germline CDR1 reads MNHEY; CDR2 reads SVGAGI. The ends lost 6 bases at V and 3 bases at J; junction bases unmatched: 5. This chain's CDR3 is CASRATGIYEQYF. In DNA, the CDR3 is TGTGCCAGCAGAGCGACAGGGATCTACGAGCAGTACTTC.

The CDR3 DNA reads TGTGCCAGTAGCCCACCCGTGCAGGGCGCCTACGAGCAGTACTTC. It encodes CASSPPVQGAYEQYF. The V call is TRBV19, the J call TRBJ2-7, with D tentatively TRBD1 (5 bases). Looked up from germline, CDR1 is LNHDA and CDR2 is SQIVND (reference sequence). V was trimmed by 6 bases and J by 2 bases, leaving 17 bases between them. The CDR3 is 15 amino acids.

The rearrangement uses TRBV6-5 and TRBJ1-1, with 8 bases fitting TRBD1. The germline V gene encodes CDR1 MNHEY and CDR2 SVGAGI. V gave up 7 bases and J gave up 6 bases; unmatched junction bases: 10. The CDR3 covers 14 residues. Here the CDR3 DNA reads TGTGCCAGCACCCCGGACAGGGCTTGGTCTGAAGCTTTCTTT. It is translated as CASTPDRAWSEAFF.

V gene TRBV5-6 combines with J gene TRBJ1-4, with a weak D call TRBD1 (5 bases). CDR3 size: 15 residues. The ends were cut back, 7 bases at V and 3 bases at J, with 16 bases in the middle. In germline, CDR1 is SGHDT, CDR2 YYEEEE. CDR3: CASGSAGGANEKLFF. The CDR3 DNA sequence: TGTGCCAGCGGCTCCGCCGGGGGTGCTAATGAAAAACTGTTTTTT.

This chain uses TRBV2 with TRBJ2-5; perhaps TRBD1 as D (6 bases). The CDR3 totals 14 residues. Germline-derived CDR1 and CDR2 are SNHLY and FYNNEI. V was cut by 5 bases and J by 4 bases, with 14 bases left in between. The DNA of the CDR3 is TGTGCCAGCAGTCCGGACAGAGGGGGAGAGACCCAGTACTTC. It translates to CASSPDRGGETQYF.

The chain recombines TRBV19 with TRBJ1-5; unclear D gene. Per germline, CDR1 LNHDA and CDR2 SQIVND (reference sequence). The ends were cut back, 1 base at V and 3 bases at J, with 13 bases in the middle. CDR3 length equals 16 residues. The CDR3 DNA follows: TGTGCCAGTAGTATAGGGGAGATCTGGACCAATCAGCCCCAGCATTTT. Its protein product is CASSIGEIWTNQPQHF.

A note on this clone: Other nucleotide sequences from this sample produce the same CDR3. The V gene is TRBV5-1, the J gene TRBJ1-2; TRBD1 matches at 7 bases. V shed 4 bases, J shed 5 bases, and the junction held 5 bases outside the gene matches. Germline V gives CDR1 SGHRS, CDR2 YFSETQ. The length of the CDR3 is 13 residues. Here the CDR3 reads CASSPGQLYGYTF. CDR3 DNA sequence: TGCGCCAGCAGCCCGGGACAGCTATATGGCTACACCTTC.

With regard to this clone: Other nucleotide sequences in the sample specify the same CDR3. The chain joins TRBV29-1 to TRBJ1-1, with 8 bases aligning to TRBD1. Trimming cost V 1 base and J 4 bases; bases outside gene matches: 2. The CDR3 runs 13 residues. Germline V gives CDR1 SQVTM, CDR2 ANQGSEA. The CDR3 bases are TGCAGCGTTGAAGGGCAGGGGGCCACTGAAGCTTTCTTT. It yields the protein CSVEGQGATEAFF.

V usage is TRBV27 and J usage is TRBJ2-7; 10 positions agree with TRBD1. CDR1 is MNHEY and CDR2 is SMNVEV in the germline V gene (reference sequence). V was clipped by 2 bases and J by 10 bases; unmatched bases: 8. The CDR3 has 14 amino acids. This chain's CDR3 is CASSLTGTGDVQYF. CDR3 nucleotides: TGTGCCAGCAGTTTAACCGGGACAGGGGACGTTCAGTACTTC.

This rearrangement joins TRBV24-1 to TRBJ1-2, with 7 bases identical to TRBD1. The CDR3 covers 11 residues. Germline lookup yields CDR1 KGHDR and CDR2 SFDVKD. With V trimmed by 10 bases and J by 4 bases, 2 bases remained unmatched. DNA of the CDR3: TGTGCCACACAGGGGTTCTATGGCTACACCTTC. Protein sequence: CATQGFYGYTF.

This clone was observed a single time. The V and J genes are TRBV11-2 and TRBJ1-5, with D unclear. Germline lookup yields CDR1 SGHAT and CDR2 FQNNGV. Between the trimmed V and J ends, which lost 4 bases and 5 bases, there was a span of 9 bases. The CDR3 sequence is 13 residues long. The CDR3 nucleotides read TGTGCCAGCAGCTCCCGCGAGGATCAGCCCCAGCATTTT. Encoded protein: CASSSREDQPQHF.

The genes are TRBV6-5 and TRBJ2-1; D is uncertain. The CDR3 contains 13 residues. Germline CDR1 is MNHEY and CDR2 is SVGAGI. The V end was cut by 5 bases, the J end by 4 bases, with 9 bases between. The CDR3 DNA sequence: TGTGCCAGCAGTCCACTACCTTACAATGAGCAGTTCTTC. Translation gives CASSPLPYNEQFF.

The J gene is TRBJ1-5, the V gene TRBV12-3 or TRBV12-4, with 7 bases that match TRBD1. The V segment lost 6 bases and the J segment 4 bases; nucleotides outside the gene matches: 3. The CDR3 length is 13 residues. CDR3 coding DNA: TGTGCCAGCAGCAGGGGGAGGAATCAGCCCCAGCATTTT. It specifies CASSRGRNQPQHF.

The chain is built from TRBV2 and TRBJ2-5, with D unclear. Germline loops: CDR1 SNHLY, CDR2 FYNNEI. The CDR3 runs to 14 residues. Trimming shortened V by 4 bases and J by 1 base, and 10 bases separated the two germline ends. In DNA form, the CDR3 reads TGTGCCAGCAGTGGGCGGCTGACCCAAGAGACCCAGTACTTC. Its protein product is CASSGRLTQETQYF.

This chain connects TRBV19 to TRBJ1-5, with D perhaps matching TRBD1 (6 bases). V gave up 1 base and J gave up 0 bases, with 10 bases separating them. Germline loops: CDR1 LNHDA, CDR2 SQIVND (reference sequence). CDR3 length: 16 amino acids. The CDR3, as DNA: TGTGCCAGTAGTATAGTGACAGGCCATAGCAATCAGCCCCAGCATTTT. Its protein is CASSIVTGHSNQPQHF.